These 27 T cell receptor beta chains came from one sample sequenced in a study of blood T cell repertoires in COVID-19. Here immunoSEQ multiplex PCR was the method, and the copy in TCRdb shows in-frame clones only, minus some. The table records about 210,000 clones, 89% of them present only once. Material: peripheral blood. These receptors were obtained from a woman in her forties with acute or convalescent COVID-19.

This clone is a singleton in its sample. The chain recombines TRBV12-5 with TRBJ1-6, with a possible D match to TRBD1 (6 bases). This CDR3 contains 17 residues. The germline V gene has CDR1 LGHNT and CDR2 FRNRAP. The V end was cut by 1 base, the J end by 13 bases, with 23 bases between. CDR3 protein: CASGLAHHRENSYPLHF. For the CDR3, the DNA is TGTGCTAGTGGTTTGGCGCACCACAGGGAGAACAGCTATCCCCTCCACTTT.

The V and J genes are TRBV28 and TRBJ1-2; D is undetermined. The CDR3 extends over 12 amino acids. The germline V gene encodes CDR1 MDHEN and CDR2 SYDVKM. Deletions cut 3 bases from V and 4 bases from J, with 6 bases between. CDR3: CASSLTTYGYTF. The DNA for the CDR3 is TGTGCCAGCAGTTTGACAACCTATGGCTACACCTTC.

This rearrangement joins TRBV30 to TRBJ1-1; 10 bases line up with TRBD1. CDR3 length: 15 residues. Germline CDR1 is GTSNPN and CDR2 is SVGIG (reference sequence). J gave up 6 bases and V 1 base, and 8 bases lay outside the gene matches. The CDR3 is CAWSELDRGSAEAFF. The CDR3 nucleotides are TGTGCCTGGAGTGAATTGGACAGGGGGAGCGCTGAAGCTTTCTTT.

This chain uses TRBV2 with TRBJ1-3; 8 nucleotides match TRBD1. The length of the CDR3 is 15 residues. Trimming took 8 bases from V and 5 from J; bases not matched to a gene: 11. Per germline, CDR1 SNHLY and CDR2 FYNNEI. CDR3 nucleotides: TGTGCCAGCCGGATGGGACAGGCGAGGAGAAACACCATATATTTT. Protein: CASRMGQARRNTIYF.

The chain employs TRBV19 and TRBJ1-2; 9 bases line up with TRBD1. The CDR3 spans 13 residues. With V trimmed by 7 bases and J by 8 bases, 8 bases remained unmatched. CDR1 LNHDA and CDR2 SQIVND come from the germline V gene (reference sequence). DNA of the CDR3: TGTGCCAGTACCCCCGGGACAGGGATCGGCTACACCTTC. Translated: CASTPGTGIGYTF.

This clone is a singleton in its sample. The genes are TRBV13 and TRBJ1-2; 9 nucleotides line up with TRBD1. The CDR3 is 17 residues long. Germline V gene sequence: CDR1 PRHDT, CDR2 FYEKMQ (reference sequence). Losses at the gene ends were 0 bases for V and 0 bases for J; bases not matched to a gene: 5. The CDR3 DNA reads TGTGCCAGCAGCTTAGGGGACAGGGGCCCCTCTAACTATGGCTACACCTTC. Amino acid sequence: CASSLGDRGPSNYGYTF.

The chain carries TRBV14 and TRBJ2-5, with TRBD2 matching over 8 bases. The CDR3 has 15 amino acids. The trim removed 5 bases at V and 1 base at J, leaving 6 bases unmatched. The germline CDR1 and CDR2 sequences are SGHDN and FVKESK. In nucleotides, the CDR3 is TGTGCCAGCAGCTTACTAGCGGAGCTCCAAGAGACCCAGTACTTC. Translating gives CASSLLAELQETQYF.

The chain employs TRBV9 and TRBJ2-2, with 10 bases aligning to TRBD2. This CDR3 comprises 17 residues. After removal of 2 bases from V and 0 bases from J, the junction contained 4 bases not matched to a gene. Germline-derived CDR1 and CDR2 are SGDLS and YYNGEE. CDR3 nucleotide sequence: TGTGCCAGCAGCGTCGGTAGCGGGGGGTCGAACACCGGGGAGCTGTTTTTT. Translated, it gives CASSVGSGGSNTGELFF.

The chain uses TRBV5-1 and TRBJ2-5, with D hard to call. Trimming removed 2 bases at V and 1 base at J, with 15 bases between. This CDR3 region has 16 residues. Germline values: CDR1 SGHRS, CDR2 YFSETQ. The CDR3 DNA reads as TGCGCCAGCAGCTTCTTCGGCGAGGCGGCCCAAGAGACCCAGTACTTC. It encodes CASSFFGEAAQETQYF. Supplemented by reference TRBV5-1 and TRBJ2-5, the full variable domain reads KAGVTQTPRYLIKTRGQQVTLSCSPISGHRSVSWYQQTPGQGLQFLFEYFSETQRNKGNFPGRFSGRQFSNSRSEMNVSTLELGDSALYLCASSFFGEAAQETQYFGPGTRLLVL.

The chain is built from TRBV6-4 and TRBJ1-6, with D perhaps TRBD1 (5 bases). Looked up from germline, CDR1 is MRHNA and CDR2 is SNTAGT. V was pared by 7 bases and J by 10 bases, with 20 bases between. CDR3 length: 15 residues. The CDR3 nucleotides are TGTGCCAGCAACCAGCACCCAAACGGGGGGTCACCCCTCCACTTT. Encoded protein: CASNQHPNGGSPLHF.

The chain recombines TRBV5-1 with TRBJ2-5; D might be TRBD2 (6 bases). Trimming removed 6 bases from V and 2 bases from J, with 14 bases in between. Per the germline V gene, CDR1 is SGHRS and CDR2 is YFSETQ. The CDR3 consists of 14 residues. In DNA, the CDR3 is TGCGCCAGCACTCTTTTCGGGGGACAAGAGACCCAGTACTTC. It translates to CASTLFGGQETQYF. Looking up the rest from reference TRBV5-1 and TRBJ2-5 gives the full variable domain: KAGVTQTPRYLIKTRGQQVTLSCSPISGHRSVSWYQQTPGQGLQFLFEYFSETQRNKGNFPGRFSGRQFSNSRSEMNVSTLELGDSALYLCASTLFGGQETQYFGPGTRLLVL.

This clone was detected only a few times. V usage is TRBV4-1 and J usage is TRBJ2-2; D ambiguous. Trimming stripped 2 bases from V and 5 bases from J, with 3 bases between. Germline-derived CDR1 and CDR2 are MGHRA and YSYEKL. The CDR3 is 12 amino acids. The CDR3 DNA follows: TGCGCCAGCAGCCAAACAACCGGGGAGCTGTTTTTT. Amino acids: CASSQTTGELFF.

The CDR3 loop reads CASSLLGGSTKDTEAFF. The CDR3 region has the DNA TGTGCCAGCAGCTTGCTCGGAGGAAGTACGAAGGACACTGAAGCTTTCTTT. The chain employs TRBV5-6 and TRBJ1-1; D remains ambiguous. Trimming shortened V by 1 base and J by 3 bases, and 19 bases separated the two germline ends. This CDR3 contains 17 residues. Germline V gene sequence: CDR1 SGHDT, CDR2 YYEEEE.

The J gene is TRBJ1-1, the V gene TRBV19; D unresolved. V shed 5 bases and J shed 4 bases, with 5 bases lying between them. Germline loops: CDR1 LNHDA, CDR2 SQIVND (reference sequence). This CDR3 spans 11 amino acids. The CDR3 DNA sequence: TGTGCCAGTAGTTCGGGCACTGAAGCTTTCTTT. The encoded protein is CASSSGTEAFF.

The chain couples TRBV3-1 (or the pseudogene TRBV3-2) to TRBJ2-7; 10 bases are a match to TRBD2. The CDR3 is made up of 15 amino acids. CDR1 is LGHDT and CDR2 is YNNKEL in the germline V gene (reference sequence). After removal of 1 base from V and 4 bases from J, the junction contained 4 bases not matched to a gene. CDR3 amino acids: CASSQGLAGAYEQYV. The DNA of the CDR3 is TGTGCCAGCAGCCAAGGCCTAGCGGGAGCTTACGAGCAGTACGTC.

This sequence joins TRBV29-1 and TRBJ1-4; the D is unclear. Trimming left V 6 bases short and J 8 bases short, with 16 bases between. The CDR3 length is 13 residues. Germline V CDR1 and CDR2: SQVTM, ANQGSEA. This chain's CDR3 is CSVGGIGSEKLFF. The CDR3 coding sequence is TGCAGCGTCGGAGGGATTGGGAGCGAAAAACTGTTTTTT.

V usage is TRBV18 and J usage is TRBJ2-5; 8 bases match TRBD1. The CDR3 is 14 residues long. V shed 0 bases and J 5 bases; nucleotides not matched to a gene: 2. Germline V gene data show CDR1 as KGHSH and CDR2 as LQKENI. CDR3 loop: CASSPPGQAETQYF. The CDR3 DNA reads TGTGCCAGCTCACCACCGGGACAGGCGGAGACCCAGTACTTC.

The chain joins TRBV5-1 to TRBJ1-4; no reliable D call. Germline loops: CDR1 SGHRS, CDR2 YFSETQ. The CDR3 covers 14 residues. Trimming stripped 0 bases from V and 10 bases from J, with 13 bases between. The CDR3 nucleotides are TGCGCCAGCAGCTTGGATGGGCTGGCCGGAAAACTGTTTTTT. This gives the protein CASSLDGLAGKLFF.

This clone was seen only once. V and J are TRBV30 and TRBJ1-4; D unclear. The germline CDR1 and CDR2 sequences are GTSNPN and SVGIG (reference sequence). V was clipped by 0 bases and J by 4 bases, with 6 bases between them. CDR3 size: 13 residues. The CDR3 reads CAWSVRFNEKLFF. CDR3 in DNA: TGTGCCTGGAGTGTGAGATTTAATGAAAAACTGTTTTTT.

CDR3 amino acids: CASSFELSHVSGNTIYF. In nucleotides, the CDR3 is TGTGCCAGCAGCTTTGAGCTCTCCCATGTCTCTGGAAACACCATATATTTT. This rearrangement joins TRBV5-5 to TRBJ1-3; no reliable D call. The CDR3 is 17 amino acids. Looked up from germline, CDR1 is SGHKS and CDR2 is YYEKEE (reference sequence). V lost 2 bases, J lost 0 bases, and 15 bases lay in between.

V gene TRBV5-1 combines with J gene TRBJ2-5; D gene ambiguous. V lost 4 bases to trimming and J lost 7 bases, with 8 bases between them. CDR3 length equals 11 residues. CDR1 is SGHRS, CDR2 YFSETQ, per germline. The CDR3 nucleotides read TGCGCCAGCAGCGGCCAGTGGACCCAGTACTTC. It codes for CASSGQWTQYF.

This chain joins TRBV7-8 and TRBJ2-1, with TRBD1 matching 10 bases. The CDR3 covers 18 residues. Trimming cost V 5 bases and J 9 bases; bases outside gene matches: 19. CDR1 is SGHVS and CDR2 is FQNEAQ in the germline V gene. The CDR3 DNA reads as TGTGCCAGCAGCCCCGGACAGGGGGGTGTTAAAAGGTGGTCTGAGCAGTTCTTC. This codes for CASSPGQGGVKRWSEQFF.

V gene TRBV30 combines with J gene TRBJ1-6; 10 bases fit TRBD1. The V gene's germline CDR1 is GTSNPN and CDR2 SVGIG (reference sequence). V dropped 3 bases and J dropped 0; count of bases not matched to a gene: 5. This CDR3 is 17 amino acids long. In nucleotides, the CDR3 is TGTGCCTGGAGGACAGGGGGCGGGAGCTCCTATAATTCACCCCTCCACTTT. Its protein is CAWRTGGGSSYNSPLHF.

This rearrangement joins TRBV3-1 (or the pseudogene TRBV3-2) to TRBJ2-7; maybe TRBD2 (5 bases). The CDR3 extends over 14 amino acids. Germline V gives CDR1 LGHDT, CDR2 YNNKEL (reference sequence). The germline V and J ends were trimmed by 1 base and 9 bases, with 16 bases remaining between them. For the CDR3, the DNA is TGTGCCAGCAGCCAAGTATGCAGCAGGAGGTGGCAGTACGTC. Translated, it gives CASSQVCSRRWQYV.

This rearrangement joins TRBV9 to TRBJ2-2, with TRBD1 matching over 7 bases. Trimming cost V 4 bases and J 0 bases; bases outside gene matches: 9. Germline-derived CDR1 and CDR2 are SGDLS and YYNGEE. The CDR3 spans 17 residues. Here the CDR3 DNA reads TGTGCCAGCAGCACCAAAAGGGGACAGTCGAACACCGGGGAGCTGTTTTTT. It codes for CASSTKRGQSNTGELFF.

The chain links TRBV11-3 to TRBJ2-3; D might be TRBD2 (6 bases). This CDR3 is 16 amino acids long. Per the germline V gene, CDR1 is SGHNT and CDR2 is YENEEA. V was trimmed by 2 bases and J by 3 bases, leaving 15 bases between them. CDR3 residues: CASSLLLAGRTDTQYF. The CDR3 nucleotides are TGTGCCAGCAGCTTACTCCTGGCGGGGAGGACAGATACGCAGTATTTT.

This chain joins TRBV3-1 (or the pseudogene TRBV3-2) and TRBJ1-4; TRBD1 might be the D (6 bases). The V gene's germline CDR1 is LGHDT and CDR2 YNNKEL (reference sequence). This CDR3 has 14 amino acids. V was cut by 4 bases and J by 8 bases, with 14 bases left in between. DNA of the CDR3: TGTGCCAGCAGCCCGGGACAAAGGGGGGAAAAACTGTTTTTT. Translating it yields CASSPGQRGEKLFF.